Sequencing of this TCR beta chain was carried out in a study of cytomegalovirus exposure and HLA in healthy donors. Study-level results: Some TCR beta chains (about 180 of them) were listed as cytomegalovirus-associated. A link between a missense DCLRE1C variant and TCR beta V- and J-gene trimming emerged from a later analysis. A previous analysis found most TCR beta V segments productive roughly 87% or roughly 30% of the time.

The CDR3 length is 15 residues. Vbeta (60) and Jbeta (13) primers were used in the PCR. The assay was immunoSEQ multiplex PCR, and TCRdb's table has in-frame clones only and misses some. The table shows roughly 170,000 clones, with roughly 79% occurring only once. Turning to this clone: Antigen specificity is unknown.

Sequencing input: PBMCs. The V and J genes are TRBV21-1 and TRBJ1-3; the DNA was not used to check the table's D call, TRBD1. TRBV21-1 is a known pseudogene. The sequence came from a man aged 25-45 years in good health and CMV-seronegative. This CDR3 is CASSAGTETGNTIYF. DNA for the CDR3: TGTGCCAGCAGCGCCGGGACAGAGACTGGAAACACCATATATTTT.